This record covers a single TCR beta chain. The CDR3 regions of TCR beta were amplified from RNA transcripts. An initial round of RT-PCR targeting the TCR CDR3 relied on the HTBI primer set. TCRdb ran MiXCR on the multiplex PCR reads and lists one entry per CDR3 protein. The sample lists roughly 500,000 distinct CDR3 sequences, 40% to 50% seen once, with about 40% in the top ten. This specimen belongs to a study of T cells in Graves' hyperthyroidism and ophthalmopathy. Deletions cut 4 bases from V and 6 bases from J, with 22 bases between. The CDR3 length is 16 residues. Germline lookup yields CDR1 SGHRS and CDR2 YFSETQ.

The sequence was collected from an adult woman with Graves' disease, either hyperthyroidism or ophthalmopathy (not recorded which). The chain uses TRBV5-1 and TRBJ1-2; a possible D gene is TRBD1 (6 bases). The sample was peripheral blood or thyroid tissue (not recorded which). The CDR3 DNA follows: TGCGCCAGCAGCCAAGATGGGGGTGGCGGGGGGCATGGCTACACCTTC. Protein product: CASSQDGGGGGHGYTF.